The 18 T cell receptor beta chains in this list originate from one sample, sequenced in a study of shared clonotypes between healthy human individuals (dated by TCRdb to 2018 to 2021). The library was produced with the immunoSEQ multiplex PCR assay. This immuneACCESS table, as held by TCRdb, lists in-frame sequences with V and J called but not all clones. Of the missing ones, under half trace to an unresolved V gene in checked studies; the others have no known cause. This sample gives around 1 million clones in total; 60% to 85% of them show up just once. The top ten clonotypes cover roughly 1.5% of the sample. Input material: memory CD4+ T cells sorted from blood. The sample's cell subset or site label, in plain terms: CD45RA-negative fraction. These receptor sequences come from a man in his late teens or twenties in good health.

In its sample, this clone was seen once. This rearrangement joins TRBV30 to TRBJ2-3; D unresolved. CDR1 is GTSNPN, CDR2 SVGIG, per germline (reference sequence). The CDR3 spans 14 residues. Trimming took 5 bases from V and 0 from J, leaving 12 bases between them. The CDR3 coding sequence is TGTGCCTGGGGGGATTACCCTAGCACAGATACGCAGTATTTT. Protein product: CAWGDYPSTDTQYF. The whole variable domain, remainder taken from reference TRBV30 and TRBJ2-3, is SQTIHQWPATLVQPVGSPLSLECTVEGTSNPNLYWYRQAAGRGLQLLFYSVGIGQISSEVPQNLSASRPQDRQFILSSKKLLLSDSGFYLCAWGDYPSTDTQYFGPGTRLTVL.

The chain carries TRBV5-1 and TRBJ2-7; D perhaps matches TRBD1 (6 bases). V lost 0 bases and J lost 11, with 18 bases in between. CDR1 is SGHRS, CDR2 YFSETQ, per germline. The CDR3 has 14 residues. CDR3 nucleotide sequence: TGCGCCAGCAGCTTGGAACAGGGTAGGGCAGAGAAGTACTTC. This sequence encodes CASSLEQGRAEKYF.

Notes on this clone: The sample carries other DNA sequences with the same CDR3. The J gene is TRBJ1-1, the V gene TRBV19; D may be TRBD1 (6 bases). V was pared by 2 bases and J by 1 base, with 8 bases between. The CDR3 has 14 amino acids. From germline, CDR1 is LNHDA and CDR2 SQIVND (reference sequence). For the CDR3, the DNA is TGTGCCAGTAGTATAACGACAGGGAACACTGAAGCTTTCTTT. Protein: CASSITTGNTEAFF.

A remark on this clone: In the same sample, other DNA sequences code for this CDR3. The chain uses TRBV28 and TRBJ1-1; a weak D match, TRBD1 (5 bases). Between the trimmed V and J ends, which lost 2 bases and 0 bases, there was a span of 7 bases. CDR3 size: 14 residues. The V gene's germline CDR1 is MDHEN and CDR2 SYDVKM. CDR3 coding DNA: TGTGCCAGCAGTTTAGGGGGTATGAACACTGAAGCTTTCTTT. Translating gives CASSLGGMNTEAFF.

The V and J genes are TRBV2 and TRBJ1-2, with D unresolved. CDR1 SNHLY and CDR2 FYNNEI come from the germline V gene. V was pared by 6 bases and J by 8 bases, with 13 bases between. The CDR3 is 12 amino acids. This CDR3 reads CASRSAGKGYTF. The CDR3 DNA follows: TGTGCCAGCAGAAGCGCAGGAAAAGGCTACACCTTC. Full variable domain (outside the CDR3, taken from reference TRBV2 and TRBJ1-2): EPEVTQTPSHQVTQMGQEVILRCVPISNHLYFYWYRQILGQKVEFLVSFYNNEISEKSEIFDDQFSVERPDGSNFTLKIRSTKLEDSAMYFCASRSAGKGYTFGSGTRLTVV.

The chain has TRBV7-2 and TRBJ1-3; unclear D gene. Trimming pared 5 bases from V and 7 bases from J, leaving 18 bases between. Germline V gene lookup returns CDR1 SGHTA and CDR2 FQGNSA. This CDR3 spans 15 amino acids. DNA of the CDR3: TGTGCCAGCAGCCCGCAGCTTGGTACCGTTAACACCATATATTTT. Encoded protein: CASSPQLGTVNTIYF.

The chain is built from TRBV11-2 and TRBJ2-5; 8 nucleotides match TRBD2. V gave up 5 bases and J gave up 1 base; unmatched junction bases: 9. The CDR3 is 16 residues long. Germline values: CDR1 SGHAT, CDR2 FQNNGV. The CDR3 coding sequence is TGTGCCAGCAGCCGGGGGACTAGAGATCCCCAAGAGACCCAGTACTTC. Its protein product is CASSRGTRDPQETQYF.

This clone was counted once. Different DNA sequences within this sample yield the same CDR3. The chain couples TRBV5-1 to TRBJ1-2; no clear D. There are 13 residues in the CDR3. Looked up from germline, CDR1 is SGHRS and CDR2 is YFSETQ. Trimming took off 0 bases at V and 6 bases at J, with 9 bases between the two ends. CDR3 in amino acids: CASSLGAGDGYTF. The CDR3 bases are TGCGCCAGCAGCTTGGGGGCAGGTGATGGCTACACCTTC.

The V call is TRBV5-4, the J call TRBJ1-6, with 7 bases identical to TRBD1. CDR3 length equals 16 residues. Unmatched junction bases numbered 12, after V lost 3 bases and J lost 9 bases. Per the germline V gene, CDR1 is SGHNT and CDR2 is YYREEE (reference sequence). The CDR3 reads CASSSGGRGQSSPLHF. The CDR3 DNA sequence: TGTGCCAGCAGCTCAGGGGGGAGGGGGCAAAGTTCACCCCTCCACTTT.

Notes on this clone: The identical CDR3 is also encoded by other nucleotide sequences in the sample. The chain joins TRBV5-1 to TRBJ2-3; 9 nucleotides line up with TRBD1. After removal of 1 base from V and 3 bases from J, the junction contained 3 bases not matched to a gene. From germline, CDR1 is SGHRS and CDR2 YFSETQ. The CDR3 consists of 15 residues. The CDR3 spells CASSLLGQGTDTQYF. CDR3 nucleotide sequence: TGCGCCAGCAGCTTGCTCGGACAGGGGACAGATACGCAGTATTTT.

This clone has a handful of counts. The chain links TRBV19 to TRBJ1-5; perhaps TRBD1 as D (6 bases). Germline loops: CDR1 LNHDA, CDR2 SQIVND (reference sequence). The CDR3 totals 16 residues. The V end lost 8 bases, the J end lost 0 bases, and 17 bases lay between the germline ends. CDR3 amino acids: CASEKGDGYSNQPQHF. As DNA, the CDR3 is TGTGCCAGTGAGAAGGGGGACGGATATAGCAATCAGCCCCAGCATTTT.

V usage is TRBV7-9 and J usage is TRBJ2-2; 11 nucleotides match TRBD2. The CDR3 is 15 residues long. Germline assignment: CDR1 SEHNR and CDR2 FQNEAQ (reference sequence). With 4 bases clipped from V and 6 bases from J, the junction kept 4 bases outside the gene matches. CDR3 DNA: TGTGCCAGCAGCTCCTTAGCGGGAGGGGCCGGGGAGCTGTTTTTT. Translating it yields CASSSLAGGAGELFF. Using reference TRBV7-9 and TRBJ2-2 for the parts outside the CDR3, the full variable domain is DTGVSQNPRHKITKRGQNVTFRCDPISEHNRLYWYRQTLGQGPEFLTYFQNEAQLEKSRLLSDRFSAERPKGSFSTLEIQRTEQGDSAMYLCASSSLAGGAGELFFGEGSRLTVL.

This clone was seen more than once but under ten times. The sample contains more than one DNA sequence encoding this CDR3. The J gene is TRBJ1-1, the V gene TRBV7-9; 7 nucleotides align to TRBD1. With 5 bases clipped from V and 2 bases from J, the junction kept 5 bases outside the gene matches. This CDR3 region has 14 residues. Germline V CDR1 and CDR2: SEHNR, FQNEAQ (reference sequence). The CDR3 DNA sequence: TGTGCCAGCAGCCGGGACAGTGTTAACACTGAAGCTTTCTTT. It translates to CASSRDSVNTEAFF.

As regards this clone: The sample contains more than one DNA sequence encoding this CDR3. V gene TRBV18 combines with J gene TRBJ1-2; D is perhaps TRBD1 (6 bases). The CDR3 length is 13 residues. Germline lookup yields CDR1 KGHSH and CDR2 LQKENI. The V end was cut by 4 bases, the J end by 4 bases, with 10 bases between. CDR3 loop: CASSLDRGYGYTF. The CDR3 nucleotides read TGTGCCAGCTCACTGGACAGAGGCTATGGCTACACCTTC.

This chain links TRBV7-9 with TRBJ1-5; a weak D match, TRBD1 (5 bases). Germline lookup yields CDR1 SEHNR and CDR2 FQNEAQ (reference sequence). V shed 6 bases and J shed 11 bases, with 17 bases lying between them. This CDR3 has 13 amino acids. CDR3 sequence (DNA): TGTGCCAGCAGTCAGGAGGCTCCAGGGTCCCAGCATTTT. This sequence encodes CASSQEAPGSQHF.

V and J are TRBV30 and TRBJ1-6; TRBD1 might be the D (6 bases). This CDR3 region has 15 residues. Germline V lookup: CDR1 GTSNPN, CDR2 SVGIG (reference sequence). V was clipped by 0 bases and J by 9 bases, with 15 bases between them. This CDR3 is CAWSVLAGASSPLHF. In nucleotides, the CDR3 is TGTGCCTGGAGTGTACTTGCAGGGGCGAGTTCACCCCTCCACTTT.

The chain links TRBV2 to TRBJ2-5; possible D gene TRBD2, 5 bases. CDR3 size: 13 residues. Germline lookup yields CDR1 SNHLY and CDR2 FYNNEI. Trimming stripped 4 bases from V and 2 bases from J, with 8 bases between. As DNA, the CDR3 is TGTGCCAGCAGTGTATCGGGGCAAGAGACCCAGTACTTC. Translated, it gives CASSVSGQETQYF.

J is TRBJ2-7 and V is TRBV10-3; weak D call: TRBD1 (5 bases). The CDR3 has 13 residues. V was trimmed by 10 bases and J by 0 bases, leaving 13 bases between them. Germline V lookup: CDR1 ENHRY, CDR2 SYGVKD. The CDR3 nucleotides read TGTGCCACCTACGACAGTGTCTCCTACGAGCAGTACTTC. Its protein is CATYDSVSYEQYF.